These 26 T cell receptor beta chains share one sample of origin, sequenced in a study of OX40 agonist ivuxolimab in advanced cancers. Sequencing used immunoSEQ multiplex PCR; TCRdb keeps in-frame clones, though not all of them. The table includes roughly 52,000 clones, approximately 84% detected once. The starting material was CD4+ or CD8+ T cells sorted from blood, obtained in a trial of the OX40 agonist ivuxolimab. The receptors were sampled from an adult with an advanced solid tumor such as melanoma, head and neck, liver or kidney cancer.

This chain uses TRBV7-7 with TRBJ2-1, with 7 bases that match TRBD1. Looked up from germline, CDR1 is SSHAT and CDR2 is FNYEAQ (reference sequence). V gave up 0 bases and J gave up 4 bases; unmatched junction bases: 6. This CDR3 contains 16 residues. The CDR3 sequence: CASSLAVTGIYNEQFF. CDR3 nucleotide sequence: TGTGCCAGCAGCTTAGCAGTGACAGGGATTTACAATGAGCAGTTCTTC.

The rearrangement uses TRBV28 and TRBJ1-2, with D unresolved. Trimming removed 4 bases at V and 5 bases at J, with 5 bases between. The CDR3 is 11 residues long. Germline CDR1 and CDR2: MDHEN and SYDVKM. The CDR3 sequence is CASSYYYGYTF. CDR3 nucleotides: TGTGCCAGCAGTTATTATTATGGCTACACCTTC.

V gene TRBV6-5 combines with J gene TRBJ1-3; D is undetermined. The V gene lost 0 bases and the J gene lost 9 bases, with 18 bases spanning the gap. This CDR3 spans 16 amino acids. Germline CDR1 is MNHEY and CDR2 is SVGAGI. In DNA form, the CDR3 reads TGTGCCAGCAGTTACTCCCGTTGGGAATCGGACCCCACCATATATTTT. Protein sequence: CASSYSRWESDPTIYF.

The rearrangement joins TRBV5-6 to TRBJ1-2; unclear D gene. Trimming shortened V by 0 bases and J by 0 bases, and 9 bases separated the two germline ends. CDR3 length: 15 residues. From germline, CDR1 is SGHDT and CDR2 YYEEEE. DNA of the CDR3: TGTGCCAGCAGCTTGGCCGGCCGGACTAACTATGGCTACACCTTC. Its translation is CASSLAGRTNYGYTF.

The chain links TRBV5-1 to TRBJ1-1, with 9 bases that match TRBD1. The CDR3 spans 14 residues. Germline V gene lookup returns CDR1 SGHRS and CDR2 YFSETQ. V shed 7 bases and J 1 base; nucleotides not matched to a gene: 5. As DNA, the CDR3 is TGCGCCAGCGGGACAGGGTTGGGGAACACTGAAGCTTTCTTT. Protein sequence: CASGTGLGNTEAFF.

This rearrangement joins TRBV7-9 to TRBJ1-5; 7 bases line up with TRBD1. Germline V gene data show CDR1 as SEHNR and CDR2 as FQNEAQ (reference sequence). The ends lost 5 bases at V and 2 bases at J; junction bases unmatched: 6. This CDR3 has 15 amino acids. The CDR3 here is CASSLQGVGNQPQHF. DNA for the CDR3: TGTGCCAGCAGCCTTCAGGGGGTTGGCAATCAGCCCCAGCATTTT.

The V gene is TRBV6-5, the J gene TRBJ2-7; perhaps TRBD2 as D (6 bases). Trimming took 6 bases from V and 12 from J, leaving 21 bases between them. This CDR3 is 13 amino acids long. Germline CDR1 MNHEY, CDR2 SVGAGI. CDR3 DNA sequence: TGTGCCAGCAGCCCCGACCTGACTAGTCACGGGTACTTC. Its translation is CASSPDLTSHGYF.

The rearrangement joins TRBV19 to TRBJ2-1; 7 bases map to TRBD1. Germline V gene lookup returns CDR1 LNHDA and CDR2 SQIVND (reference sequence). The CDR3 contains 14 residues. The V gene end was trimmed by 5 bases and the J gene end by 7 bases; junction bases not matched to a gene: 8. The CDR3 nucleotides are TGTGCCAGTAGTCGGGTGGGACAGTCGAATGAGCAGTTCTTC. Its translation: CASSRVGQSNEQFF. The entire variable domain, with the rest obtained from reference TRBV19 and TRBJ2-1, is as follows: DGGITQSPKYLFRKEGQNVTLSCEQNLNHDAMYWYRQDPGQGLRLIYYSQIVNDFQKGDIAEGYSVSREKKESFPLTVTSAQKNPTAFYLCASSRVGQSNEQFFGPGTRLTVL.

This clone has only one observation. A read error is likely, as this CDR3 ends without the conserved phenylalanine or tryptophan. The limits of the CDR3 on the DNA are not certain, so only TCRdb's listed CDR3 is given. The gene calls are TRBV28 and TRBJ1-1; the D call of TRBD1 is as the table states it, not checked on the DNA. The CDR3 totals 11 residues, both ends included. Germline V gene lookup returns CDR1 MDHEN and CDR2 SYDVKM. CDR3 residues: CASSSLGTAFV.

This CDR3 reads CASSRYNEQYF. The CDR3 DNA reads TGTGCCAGCAGTAGATACAACGAGCAGTACTTC. The chain has TRBV6-1 and TRBJ2-7; D uncertain. CDR3 size: 11 residues. The V gene lost 5 bases and the J gene lost 5 bases, with 7 bases spanning the gap. Germline V gene data show CDR1 as MNHNS and CDR2 as SASEGT.

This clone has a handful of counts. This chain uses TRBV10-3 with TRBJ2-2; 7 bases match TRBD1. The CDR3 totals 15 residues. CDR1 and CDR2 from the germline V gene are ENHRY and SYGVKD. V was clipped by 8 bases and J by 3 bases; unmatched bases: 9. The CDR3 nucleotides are TGTGCCATCGGTTCCGGGACAGCCTACACCGGGGAGCTGTTTTTT. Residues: CAIGSGTAYTGELFF.

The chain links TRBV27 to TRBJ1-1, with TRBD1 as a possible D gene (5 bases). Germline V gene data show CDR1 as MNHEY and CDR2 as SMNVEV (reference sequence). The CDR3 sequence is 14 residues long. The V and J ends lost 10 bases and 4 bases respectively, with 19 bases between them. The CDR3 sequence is CATLPSRGTTEAFF. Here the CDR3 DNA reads TGTGCCACCCTCCCTTCCCGGGGGACCACTGAAGCTTTCTTT.

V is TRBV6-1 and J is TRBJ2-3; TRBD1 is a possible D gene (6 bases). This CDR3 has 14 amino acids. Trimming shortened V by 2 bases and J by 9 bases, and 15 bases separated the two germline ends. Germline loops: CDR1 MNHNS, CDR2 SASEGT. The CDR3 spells CASSENRAPKTQYF. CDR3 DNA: TGTGCCAGCAGTGAAAACAGGGCCCCTAAAACGCAGTATTTT.

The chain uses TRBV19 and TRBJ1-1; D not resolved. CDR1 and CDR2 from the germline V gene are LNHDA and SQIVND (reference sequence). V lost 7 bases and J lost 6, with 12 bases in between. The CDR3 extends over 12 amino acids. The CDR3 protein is CASNTAAAEAFF. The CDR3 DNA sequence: TGTGCCAGTAATACGGCGGCGGCTGAAGCTTTCTTT.

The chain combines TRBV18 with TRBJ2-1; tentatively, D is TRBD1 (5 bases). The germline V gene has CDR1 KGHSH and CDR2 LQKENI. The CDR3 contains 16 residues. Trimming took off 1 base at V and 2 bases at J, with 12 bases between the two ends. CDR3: CASSPLGQGTYNEQFF. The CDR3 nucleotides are TGTGCCAGCTCACCACTAGGGCAGGGCACCTACAATGAGCAGTTCTTC.

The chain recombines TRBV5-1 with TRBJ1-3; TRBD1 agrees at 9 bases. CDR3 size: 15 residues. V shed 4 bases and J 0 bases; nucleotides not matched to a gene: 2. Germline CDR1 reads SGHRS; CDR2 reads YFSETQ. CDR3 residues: CASSPGQGSGNTIYF. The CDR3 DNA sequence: TGCGCCAGCAGCCCGGGACAGGGCTCTGGAAACACCATATATTTT.

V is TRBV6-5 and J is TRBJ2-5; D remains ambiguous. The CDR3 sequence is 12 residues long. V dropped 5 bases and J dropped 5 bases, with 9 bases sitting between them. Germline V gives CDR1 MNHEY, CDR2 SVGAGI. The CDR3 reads CASSDDGETQYF. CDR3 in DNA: TGTGCCAGCAGTGACGACGGTGAGACCCAGTACTTC.

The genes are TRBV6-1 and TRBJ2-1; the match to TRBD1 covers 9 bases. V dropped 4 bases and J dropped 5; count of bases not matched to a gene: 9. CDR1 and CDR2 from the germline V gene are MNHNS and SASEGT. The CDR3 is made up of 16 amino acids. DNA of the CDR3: TGTGCCAGCAGTGTATCACCGGGACAGGGCCACAATGAGCAGTTCTTC. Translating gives CASSVSPGQGHNEQFF.

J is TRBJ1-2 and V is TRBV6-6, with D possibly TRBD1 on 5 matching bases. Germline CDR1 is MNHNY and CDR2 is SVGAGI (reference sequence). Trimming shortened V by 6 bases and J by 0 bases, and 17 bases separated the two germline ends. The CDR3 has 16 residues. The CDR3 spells CASSSLGGSSNYGYTF. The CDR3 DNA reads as TGTGCCAGCAGCTCCTTGGGGGGGTCCTCTAACTATGGCTACACCTTC.

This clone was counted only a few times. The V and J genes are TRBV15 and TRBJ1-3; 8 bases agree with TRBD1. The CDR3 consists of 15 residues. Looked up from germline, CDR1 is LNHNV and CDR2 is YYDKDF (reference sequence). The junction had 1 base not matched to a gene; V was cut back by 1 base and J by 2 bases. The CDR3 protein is CATSRGTGTGNTIYF. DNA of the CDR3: TGTGCCACCAGCAGAGGGACAGGGACTGGAAACACCATATATTTT.

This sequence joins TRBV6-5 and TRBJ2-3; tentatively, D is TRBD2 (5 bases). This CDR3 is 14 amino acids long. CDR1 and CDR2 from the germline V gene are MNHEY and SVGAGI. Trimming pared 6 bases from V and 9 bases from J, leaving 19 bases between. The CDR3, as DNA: TGTGCCAGCAGAGCAACTAGTTCTGGTAGCACGCAGTATTTT. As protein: CASRATSSGSTQYF.

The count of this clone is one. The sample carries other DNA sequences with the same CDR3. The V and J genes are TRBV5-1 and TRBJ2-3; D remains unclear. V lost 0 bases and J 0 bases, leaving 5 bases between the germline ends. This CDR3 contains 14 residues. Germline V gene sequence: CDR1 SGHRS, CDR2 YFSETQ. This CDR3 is CASSLERSTDTQYF. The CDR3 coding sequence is TGCGCCAGCAGCTTGGAACGGAGCACAGATACGCAGTATTTT.

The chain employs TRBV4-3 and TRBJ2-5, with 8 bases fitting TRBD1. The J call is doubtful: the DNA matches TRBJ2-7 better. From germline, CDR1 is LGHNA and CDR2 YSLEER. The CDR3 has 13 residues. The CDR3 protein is CASSQRDRGEQYF. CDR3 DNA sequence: TGCGCCAGCAGCCAACGAGACAGGGGCGAGCAGTACTTC.

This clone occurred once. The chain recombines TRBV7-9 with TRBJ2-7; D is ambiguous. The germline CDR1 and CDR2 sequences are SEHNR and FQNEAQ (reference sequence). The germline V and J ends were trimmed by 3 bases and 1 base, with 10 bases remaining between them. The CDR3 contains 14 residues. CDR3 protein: CASSFSVLSYEQYF. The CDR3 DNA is TGTGCCAGCAGCTTTTCCGTTTTGTCCTACGAGCAGTACTTC.

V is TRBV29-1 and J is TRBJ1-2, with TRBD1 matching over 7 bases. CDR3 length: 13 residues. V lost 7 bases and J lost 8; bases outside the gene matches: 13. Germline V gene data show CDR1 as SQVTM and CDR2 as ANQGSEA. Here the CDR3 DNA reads TGCAGCGCCACAGGGGAGGGGGCATGGGGCTACACCTTC. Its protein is CSATGEGAWGYTF.

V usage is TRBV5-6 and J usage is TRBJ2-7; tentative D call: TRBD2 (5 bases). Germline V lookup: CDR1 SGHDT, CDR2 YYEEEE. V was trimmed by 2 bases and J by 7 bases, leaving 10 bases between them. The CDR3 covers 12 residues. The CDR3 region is CASSFQGGEQYF. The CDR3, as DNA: TGTGCCAGCAGCTTTCAAGGAGGTGAGCAGTACTTC.